The text below deals with one T cell receptor beta chain. This entry comes from a study of blood T cell repertoires in COVID-19. The CDR3 consists of 15 residues. Germline loops: CDR1 LNHDA, CDR2 SQIVND (reference sequence). The germline V and J ends were trimmed by 10 bases and 2 bases, with 17 bases remaining between them. Authors' methods: Amplification with reference gene primers provided the estimates of nucleated cell counts. Sequencing was performed with immunoSEQ multiplex PCR; in TCRdb, only in-frame clones are kept and a portion is missing. V and J calls and clone size are those listed in that table; D and trimming were worked out from the DNA. The top ten clones hold 2.3% of a sample with fewer than 350,000 clones, approximately 91% of them seen once. Donors were grouped by their self-reported clinical history.

The rearrangement links TRBV19 to TRBJ2-2; maybe TRBD2 (6 bases). The sequencing sample was made of PBMCs or T cells enriched from blood (not recorded which). This TCR was recovered from a woman in her forties with acute COVID-19. The CDR3 here is CATKTGTDNTGELFF. CDR3 sequence (DNA): TGTGCCACCAAAACCGGGACTGATAACACCGGGGAGCTGTTTTTT.